This is a list of T cell receptor beta chains from one sample in a study of patients and donors after allogeneic stem cell transplantation. TCRdb redid the calling of the RT-PCR reads with MiXCR, one entry per CDR3 protein. The data show some 160,000 distinct CDR3 sequences, with about 24% seen just once and roughly 26% held by the top ten. Sequencing was performed on blood, either unsorted or a sorted T cell fraction (not recorded which). These receptors originate from a human donor who was either an allogeneic HSCT recipient or a stem cell or donor lymphocyte infusion donor (not recorded which). It is not recorded whose cells these are; they may come from a transplant donor. Each CDR3 is given with its conserved first and last residue. Each record gives: CDR3 DNA, CDR3 protein, J gene, clone size, V gene, D gene. The D gene is left open where the match is weak. The size field is filled for only some rows; it gives once, few, many or a size class.

TGTGCCAGCAGCCCCAAAGGCAGGGCGACCAACACCGGGGAGCTGTTTTTT | CASSPKGRATNTGELFF | TRBJ2-2 | . | TRBV3-2 | .
TGCGCCAGCAGCGACCGGAGGGCCGAGAACACTGAAGCTTTCTTT | CASSDRRAENTEAFF | TRBJ1-1 | many | TRBV4-1 | .
TGTGCCATCAGTGACTCGCGGGCGGATACAGATACGCAGTATTTT | CAISDSRADTDTQYF | TRBJ2-3 | . | TRBV10-3 | .
TGTGCCATCAGACAGGCAAATACTGGAAACACCATATATTTT | CAIRQANTGNTIYF | TRBJ1-3 | many | TRBV10-3 | .
TGTGCCAGCAGCATTCGGTTAGCGGGAGTGAATGAGCAGTTCTTC | CASSIRLAGVNEQFF | TRBJ2-1 | . | TRBV6-2/TRBV6-3 | TRBD2
TGTGCCAGCAGTTTAGAATGGGGCCCGAAAGATGGCTACACCTTC | CASSLEWGPKDGYTF | TRBJ1-2 | . | TRBV12-3/TRBV12-4 | .
TGTGCCAGCACAGTCGGGCATAGCAATCAGCCCCAGCATTTT | CASTVGHSNQPQHF | TRBJ1-5 | . | TRBV28 | .
TGTGCCAGCAGCCACCGGGACAGGAACACTGAAGCTTTCTTT | CASSHRDRNTEAFF | TRBJ1-1 | few | TRBV5-6 | TRBD1
TGTGCCAGCACCATTACAGGGGGGAAGGCTATGAACACTGAAGCTTTCTTT | CASTITGGKAMNTEAFF | TRBJ1-1 | . | TRBV12-3/TRBV12-4 | TRBD1
TGTGCCAGCAGCTTTATGCAGGGGGCTTTCAATGAGCAGTTCTTC | CASSFMQGAFNEQFF | TRBJ2-1 | once | TRBV7-2 | TRBD1
TGTGCCAGCAGTAAACAGGGTCGGGGAACTGAAGCTTTCTTT | CASSKQGRGTEAFF | TRBJ1-1 | many | TRBV12-3/TRBV12-4 | .
TGTGCCAGCAGCGTGGGACAGGGAGAAAATTCACCCCTCCACTTT | CASSVGQGENSPLHF | TRBJ1-6 | few | TRBV7-8 | TRBD1
TGTGCCAGCAGCTTAGGATGGGGGGATTATGGCTACACCTTC | CASSLGWGDYGYTF | TRBJ1-2 | . | TRBV7-9 | .
TGTGCCAGCAGTAAATTAGCGGGGGGGGCAGAGACCCAGTACTTC | CASSKLAGGAETQYF | TRBJ2-5 | . | TRBV6-5 | TRBD2
TGTGCCAGCAGTACCGGGACTATAGGTCAGCCCCAGCATTTT | CASSTGTIGQPQHF | TRBJ1-5 | . | TRBV6-5 | .
TGTGCCAGCAGGGGCCAGGGCAGGGTTTCTGAAGCTTTCTTT | CASRGQGRVSEAFF | TRBJ1-1 | few | TRBV2 | .
TGTGCCAGCAGTTACCGCTCGGGACAGCAGAGATCACGGGCTTTCTTT | CASSYRSGQQRSRAFF | TRBJ1-1 | . | TRBV6-2/TRBV6-3 | TRBD1
TGTGCCAGCAGCGAACGGGACTGGGAGCTGTTTTTT | CASSERDWELFF | TRBJ2-2 | . | TRBV9 | .
TGTGCCATCAGTGAGTCGGTCGGACGGAGACTGAACACTGAAGCTTTCTTT | CAISESVGRRLNTEAFF | TRBJ1-1 | many | TRBV10-3 | .
TGTGCCAGCAGAGACCACACAAAGACCGGGGAGCTGTTTTTT | CASRDHTKTGELFF | TRBJ2-2 | few | TRBV7-2 | .
TGTGCCAGCAGCCTCAGGAGGACTATCGGCTACGAGCAGTACTTC | CASSLRRTIGYEQYF | TRBJ2-7 | . | TRBV6-2/TRBV6-3 | .
TGTGCCAGCAGTCTCAGGACAAATATGAACACTGAAGCTTTCTTT | CASSLRTNMNTEAFF | TRBJ1-1 | . | TRBV12-3/TRBV12-4 | .
TGTGCCACCAGTGATTTGGGGGGGAGCACAGATACGCAGTATTTT | CATSDLGGSTDTQYF | TRBJ2-3 | few | TRBV24-1 | .
TGTGCCAGCAGCGGTGGATTGCCGGTCGAGCAGTACTTC | CASSGGLPVEQYF | TRBJ2-7 | few | TRBV5-6 | .
TGTGCCAGCACCTTAGCCGCCCAGGGCACCATATATTTT | CASTLAAQGTIYF | TRBJ1-3 | few | TRBV12-3/TRBV12-4 | .
TGTGCCAGCAGTTTAGGGGGAAGGACAGATACGCAGTATTTT | CASSLGGRTDTQYF | TRBJ2-3 | few | TRBV12-3/TRBV12-4 | .
TGTGCCAGCAGTTTAGTATCACAAGAGACCCAGTACTTC | CASSLVSQETQYF | TRBJ2-5 | . | TRBV12-3/TRBV12-4 | .
TGTGCCAGCAGCCAAGTGGCGCGGGGGCCAACTCGGGCGCAGTATTTT | CASSQVARGPTRAQYF | TRBJ2-3 | . | TRBV14 | .
TGTGCCAGCAGCTTGACTAGTCACACAGATACGCAGTATTTT | CASSLTSHTDTQYF | TRBJ2-3 | once | TRBV7-2 | .
TGCAGCGTTGAAGCATGGCCGGAAAAAACGAGCAATGAGCAGTTCTTC | CSVEAWPEKTSNEQFF | TRBJ2-1 | . | TRBV29-1 | .
TGTGCCAGCAATAATGGGGGGGATGAGCAGTTCTTC | CASNNGGDEQFF | TRBJ2-1 | few | TRBV12-3/TRBV12-4 | TRBD2
TGCGCCAGCAGCCAAGATACGGGAGGGAGCTCCTACAATGAGCAGTTCTTC | CASSQDTGGSSYNEQFF | TRBJ2-1 | . | TRBV4-3 | TRBD2
TGTGCCATCAGTGTGGGGAGGACGTATTATAGCAATCAGCCCCAGCATTTT | CAISVGRTYYSNQPQHF | TRBJ1-5 | . | TRBV10-3 | .